This T cell receptor beta chain was sequenced during a study of blood T cell repertoires in COVID-19. This CDR3 has 16 residues. In the authors' workflow: Reference gene primer amplification in the assay estimated nucleated cell counts. Data came from immunoSEQ multiplex PCR; TCRdb stores just in-frame clones and leaves some out. V, J and clone size derive from that table, while D and trimming were established from the DNA sequence. The sample lists around 180,000 clones; around 89% were seen once. The TCR comes from a woman under 40 with acute or convalescent COVID-19. The rearrangement joins TRBV21-1 to TRBJ2-7; no check of the table's D call, TRBD2, against the DNA was made. TRBV21-1 is labeled a pseudogene. The sequencing sample was made of peripheral blood. CDR3 region: CASSKEGKSGSYEQYF. CDR3 sequence (DNA): TGTGCCAGCAGCAAAGAGGGGAAGAGCGGGAGCTACGAGCAGTACTTC.